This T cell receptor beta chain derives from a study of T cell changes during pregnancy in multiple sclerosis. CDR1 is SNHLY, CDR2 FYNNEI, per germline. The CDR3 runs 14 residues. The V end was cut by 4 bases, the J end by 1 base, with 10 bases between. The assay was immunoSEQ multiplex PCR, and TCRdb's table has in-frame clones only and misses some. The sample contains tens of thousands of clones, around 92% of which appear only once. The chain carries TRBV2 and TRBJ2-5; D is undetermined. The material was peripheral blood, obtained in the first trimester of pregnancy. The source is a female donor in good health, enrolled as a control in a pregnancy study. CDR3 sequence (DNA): TGTGCCAGCAGTGGAGTTTCCCTCCAAGAGACCCAGTACTTC. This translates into CASSGVSLQETQYF.